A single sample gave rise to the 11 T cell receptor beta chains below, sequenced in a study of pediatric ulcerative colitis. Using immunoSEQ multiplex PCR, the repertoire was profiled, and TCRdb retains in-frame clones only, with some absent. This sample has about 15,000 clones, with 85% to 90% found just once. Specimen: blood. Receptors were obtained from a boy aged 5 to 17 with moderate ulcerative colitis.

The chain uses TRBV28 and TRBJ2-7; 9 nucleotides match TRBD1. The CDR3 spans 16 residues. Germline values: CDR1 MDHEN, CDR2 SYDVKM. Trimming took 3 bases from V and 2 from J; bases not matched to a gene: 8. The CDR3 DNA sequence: TGTGCCAGCAGTTTCCTAGGGACAGGGACCGCCTACGAGCAGTACTTC. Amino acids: CASSFLGTGTAYEQYF.

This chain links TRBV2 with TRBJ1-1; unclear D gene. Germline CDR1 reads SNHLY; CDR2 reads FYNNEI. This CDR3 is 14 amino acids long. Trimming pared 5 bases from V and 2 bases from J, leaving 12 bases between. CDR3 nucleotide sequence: TGTGCCAGCAGTAGGGAGCACCTTAACACTGAAGCTTTCTTT. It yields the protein CASSREHLNTEAFF.

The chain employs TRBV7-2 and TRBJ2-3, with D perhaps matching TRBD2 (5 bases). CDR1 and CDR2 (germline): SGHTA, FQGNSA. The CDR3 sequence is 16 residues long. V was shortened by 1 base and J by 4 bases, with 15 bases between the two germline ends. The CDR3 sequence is CASSLGGRKGADTQYF. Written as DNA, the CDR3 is TGTGCCAGCAGCTTAGGAGGGCGAAAGGGCGCAGATACGCAGTATTTT.

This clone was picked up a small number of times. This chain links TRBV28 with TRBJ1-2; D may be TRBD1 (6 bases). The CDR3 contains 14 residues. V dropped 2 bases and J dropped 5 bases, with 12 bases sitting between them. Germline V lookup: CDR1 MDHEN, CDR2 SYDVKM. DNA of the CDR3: TGTGCCAGCAGTTTAGTACGGCAGGGGTATGGCTACACCTTC. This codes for CASSLVRQGYGYTF.

The CDR3 loop is CASSREGGAGGNTIYF. CDR3 nucleotide sequence: TGTGCCAGCAGTAGAGAGGGGGGGGCAGGAGGAAACACCATATATTTT. The chain is built from TRBV6-6 and TRBJ1-3; possibly TRBD1 for D (6 bases). This CDR3 contains 16 residues. Trimming cost V 5 bases and J 4 bases, with 18 bases left between them. CDR1 and CDR2 (germline): MNHNY, SVGAGI (reference sequence).

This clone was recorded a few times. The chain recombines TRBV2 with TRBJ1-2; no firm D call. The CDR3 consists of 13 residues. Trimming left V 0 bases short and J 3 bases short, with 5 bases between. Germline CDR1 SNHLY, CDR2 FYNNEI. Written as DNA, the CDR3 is TGTGCCAGCAGTGAAGCGGCATACTATGGCTACACCTTC. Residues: CASSEAAYYGYTF.

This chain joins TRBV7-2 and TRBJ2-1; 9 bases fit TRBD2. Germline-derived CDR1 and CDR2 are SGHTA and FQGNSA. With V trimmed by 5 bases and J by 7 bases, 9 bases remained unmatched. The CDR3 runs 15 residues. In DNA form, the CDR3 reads TGTGCCAGCAGCCTCCTTAGCGGGAGTAGGAATGAGCAGTTCTTC. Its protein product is CASSLLSGSRNEQFF.

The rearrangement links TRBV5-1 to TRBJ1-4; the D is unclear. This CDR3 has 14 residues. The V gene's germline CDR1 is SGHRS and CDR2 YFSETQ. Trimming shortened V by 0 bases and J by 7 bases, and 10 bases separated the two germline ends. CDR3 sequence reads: CASSLGGAGEKLFF. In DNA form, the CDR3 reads TGCGCCAGCAGCTTGGGGGGTGCGGGTGAAAAACTGTTTTTT.

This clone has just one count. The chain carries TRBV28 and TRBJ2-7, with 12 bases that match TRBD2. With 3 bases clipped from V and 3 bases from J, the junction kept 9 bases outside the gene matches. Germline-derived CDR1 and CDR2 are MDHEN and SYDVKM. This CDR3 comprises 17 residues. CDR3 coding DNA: TGTGCCAGCAGTTTCACTCTTACTAGCGGGAGGAACTACGAGCAGTACTTC. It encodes CASSFTLTSGRNYEQYF.

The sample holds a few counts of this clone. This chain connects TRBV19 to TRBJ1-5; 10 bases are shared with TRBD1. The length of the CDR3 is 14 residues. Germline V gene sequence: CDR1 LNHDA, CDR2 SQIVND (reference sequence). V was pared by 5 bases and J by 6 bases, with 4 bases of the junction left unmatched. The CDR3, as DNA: TGTGCCAGTAGTGGGACAGGGGTCCCTCAGCCCCAGCATTTT. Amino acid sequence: CASSGTGVPQPQHF.

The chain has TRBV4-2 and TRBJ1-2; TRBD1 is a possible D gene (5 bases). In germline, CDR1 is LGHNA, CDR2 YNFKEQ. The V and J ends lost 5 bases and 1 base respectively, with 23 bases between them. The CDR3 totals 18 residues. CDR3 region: CASSSSVGREPLNYGYTF. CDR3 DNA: TGTGCCAGCAGCTCCTCTGTGGGCAGGGAGCCCCTTAACTATGGCTACACCTTC.